This entry lists 7 T cell receptor beta chains sequenced from one sample in a study of follicular helper T cells after annual influenza vaccination. TCRdb's copy holds only in-frame clones and misses some; the assay was immunoSEQ multiplex PCR. The sample records under 7,000 clones, approximately 84% being singletons. Time point reported: 2015-2016 season, 7 days after influenza vaccination. The input for sequencing was CXCR5+ CD38- circulating T follicular helper cells from blood, taken 7 days after influenza vaccination. Subset here: circulating Tfh, non-naive CD4+CXCR5+PD-1+ (ICOS+CD38+ or ICOS-CD38-). Every receptor here comes from an adult who received the influenza vaccine.

The sample holds a few counts of this clone. The rearrangement links TRBV4-2 to TRBJ2-2; 13 bases agree with TRBD2. Looked up from germline, CDR1 is LGHNA and CDR2 is YNFKEQ. Trimming removed 2 bases from V and 5 bases from J; junction bases left unmatched: 2. The CDR3 length is 16 residues. This chain's CDR3 is CASSQPLAGGTGELFF. Here the CDR3 DNA reads TGTGCCAGCAGCCAACCACTAGCGGGAGGGACCGGGGAGCTGTTTTTT.

The genes are TRBV28 and TRBJ1-1; TRBD1 aligns across 10 bases. Germline lookup yields CDR1 MDHEN and CDR2 SYDVKM. CDR3 length equals 14 residues. Trimming took 7 bases from V and 6 from J; bases not matched to a gene: 8. The CDR3 nucleotides read TGTGCCAGCACCATGACAGGGGGCAGGCCTGAAGCTTTCTTT. This translates into CASTMTGGRPEAFF. The whole variable domain, filled in from reference TRBV28 and TRBJ1-1, reads DVKVTQSSRYLVKRTGEKVFLECVQDMDHENMFWYRQDPGLGLRLIYFSYDVKMKEKGDIPEGYSVSREKKERFSLILESASTNQTSMYLCASTMTGGRPEAFFGQGTRLTVV.

In this sample, this clone turned up once. This chain joins TRBV30 and TRBJ1-1, with D possibly matching TRBD1 (6 bases). The CDR3 consists of 12 residues. Germline CDR1 is GTSNPN and CDR2 is SVGIG (reference sequence). The DNA for the CDR3 is TGTGTAAAGTCTTGGGGGGCGCCTGAAGCTTTCTTT. Translation gives CVKSWGAPEAFF.

Only a few counts were recorded for this clone. The V gene is TRBV21-1, the J gene TRBJ1-5. TRBV21-1 corresponds to a pseudogene. The CDR3 extends over 12 amino acids. The CDR3: CASGTENQPQHF. Here the CDR3 DNA reads TGTGCCAGCGGGACTGAGAATCAGCCCCAGCATTTT.

The chain joins TRBV9 to TRBJ2-1; D is undetermined. This CDR3 contains 13 residues. CDR1 SGDLS and CDR2 YYNGEE come from the germline V gene. V was pared by 0 bases and J by 10 bases, with 11 bases between. CDR3: CASSVDRVGEQFF. In DNA form, the CDR3 reads TGTGCCAGCAGCGTAGACCGGGTAGGAGAGCAGTTCTTC.

The count of this clone is one. This sequence joins TRBV6-5 and TRBJ1-2; 8 nucleotides line up with TRBD1. Per germline, CDR1 MNHEY and CDR2 SVGAGI. The CDR3 runs 14 residues. The trim removed 4 bases at V and 9 bases at J, leaving 10 bases unmatched. This chain's CDR3 is CASSSDRASMSYTF. DNA for the CDR3: TGTGCCAGCAGTTCGGACAGGGCATCTATGAGCTACACCTTC.

The chain employs TRBV4-3 and TRBJ1-2; no reliable D call. Germline V lookup: CDR1 LGHNA, CDR2 YSLEER. The CDR3 length is 15 residues. Trimming cost V 3 bases and J 0 bases, with 11 bases left between them. CDR3 region: CASSQLRVPNYGYTF. The CDR3 nucleotides read TGCGCCAGCAGCCAGTTAAGAGTCCCTAACTATGGCTACACCTTC.